These T cell receptor beta chains were read from a single sample in a study of blood T cell repertoires in COVID-19. The repertoire was sequenced with immunoSEQ multiplex PCR; TCRdb's copy has only in-frame clones and lacks some. The sample holds some 200,000 clones, about four fifths seen once. Sequenced sample: peripheral blood. These receptors all stem from a woman aged 40 to 49 with acute or convalescent COVID-19. Both conserved end residues are part of each CDR3. The order of the fields is J gene, D gene, V gene, CDR3 length, CDR3 protein. D genes are given only for firm matches.

>TRBJ2-7|-|TRBV5-1|16
CASSYRAMVTNSEQYF
>TRBJ1-1|TRBD1|TRBV15|15
CATSRAGQATRGAFF
>TRBJ2-1|-|TRBV29-1|13
CSVEASIGNEQFF
>TRBJ1-2|-|TRBV28|14
CASSRREANYGYTF
>TRBJ1-5|-|TRBV6-5|13
CASAAGYRQPQHF
>TRBJ2-7|TRBD2|TRBV4-2|15
CASAPLAGGPYEQYF
>TRBJ1-3|TRBD1|TRBV19|15
CASNGQANSGNTIYF
>TRBJ2-1|TRBD2|TRBV29-1|11
CSVLAGAEQFF
>TRBJ2-7|-|TRBV7-2|14
CASSLRDRTYEQYF
>TRBJ1-4|-|TRBV19|16
CASSTGPPRSVEKLFF
>TRBJ2-7|-|TRBV6-4|10
CASSLLRGYF
>TRBJ1-5|-|TRBV2|18
CASSEAPRFVRDNQPQHF
>TRBJ1-3|-|TRBV28|17
CASSPPGASSSGNTIYF
>TRBJ2-2|TRBD2|TRBV19|18
CASRPGLAGGVQTGELFF
>TRBJ1-2|TRBD1|TRBV7-3|14
CASSPGGRGSGYTF
>TRBJ1-1|-|TRBV13|14
CASNSLGGAGEAFF
>TRBJ2-1|TRBD2|TRBV28|14
CASSLSGDSGEQFF
>TRBJ2-1|-|TRBV29-1|10
CSVRGNEQFF
>TRBJ2-5|-|TRBV18|15
CASSKVSGNQETQYF
>TRBJ2-1|-|TRBV28|13
CASKPGHRNEQFF
>TRBJ1-1|TRBD1|TRBV25-1|14
CASSDPGGLRRAFF
>TRBJ1-4|TRBD1|TRBV27|18
CASSRTGVILGTNEKLFF
>TRBJ1-6|TRBD1|TRBV5-6|19
CASSWGSGTGDFDNSPLHF
>TRBJ1-4|TRBD1|TRBV2|15
CASSENRGANEKLFF
>TRBJ2-3|TRBD1|TRBV19|14
CASSSGQGSDTQYF
>TRBJ1-6|-|TRBV6-5|13
CAIRGSYNSPLHF
>TRBJ2-2|TRBD2|TRBV3-1/TRBV3-2|18
CASSQGPLARLNTGELFF
>TRBJ2-7|-|TRBV19|13
CASSIGQSYEQYF
>TRBJ2-7|TRBD1|TRBV6-6|15
CASSYSGTGTDEQYF
>TRBJ1-6|-|TRBV6-5|15
CATRPGGLDNSPLHF
>TRBJ1-5|TRBD1|TRBV6-5|13
CATNRGVGQPQHF
>TRBJ1-5|-|TRBV7-9|13
CASSPVQGQPQHF
>TRBJ2-2|-|TRBV19|19
CASRRTLSWGRRGSGELFF
>TRBJ1-6|TRBD1|TRBV2|13
CASRPTGSSPLHF
>TRBJ2-5|-|TRBV30|15
CAFRRAGALQETQYF
>TRBJ2-7|-|TRBV24-1|14
CATSETNPYYEQYF
>TRBJ1-1|TRBD1|TRBV6-6|15
CASIPTGGARTEAFF
>TRBJ2-7|-|TRBV4-1|14
CASSRVGQSYEQYF
>TRBJ1-4|TRBD1|TRBV5-1|17
CASSPGQGVNSREKLFF
>TRBJ2-2|TRBD2|TRBV3-1/TRBV3-2|16
CASSRFAGGGTGELFF
>TRBJ2-7|TRBD2|TRBV19|15
CASSTSLAGYYEQYF
>TRBJ2-7|TRBD2|TRBV9|14
CASSSRSGAYEQYF
>TRBJ2-1|TRBD2|TRBV4-2|15
CASSQGDPLADEQFF
>TRBJ2-3|TRBD2|TRBV4-1|18
CASSQDRERGDRTDTQYF
>TRBJ2-1|-|TRBV7-2|14
CASSQGFWDNEQFF
>TRBJ1-2|-|TRBV12-3/TRBV12-4|13
CASNRGFNYGYTF
>TRBJ2-7|-|TRBV9|15
CASSVGVGGLYEQYF
>TRBJ1-6|-|TRBV7-3|14
CASSLDSYNSPLHF
>TRBJ2-2|-|TRBV11-1|15
CASSRGAGNTGELFF
>TRBJ1-2|TRBD1|TRBV19|13
CASSVDRGRGYTF
>TRBJ2-5|TRBD1|TRBV7-2|18
CASSLYGRGRLRLETQYF
>TRBJ2-1|-|TRBV5-1|16
CASSLGKTGINNEQFF
>TRBJ2-1|-|TRBV29-1|13
CSVSRGSRSEQFF
>TRBJ1-2|-|TRBV7-9|15
CASSPMGSSNYGYTF
>TRBJ2-1|-|TRBV25-1|13
CASSESFYNEQFF
>TRBJ2-5|-|TRBV12-3/TRBV12-4|11
CASSFRETQYF
>TRBJ2-5|TRBD1|TRBV5-1|14
CASSPWGTEETQYF
>TRBJ1-1|-|TRBV5-1|13
CASSLESTGAAFF
>TRBJ2-2|-|TRBV7-2|14
CASSGQPNTGELFF
>TRBJ2-7|TRBD1|TRBV6-4|14
CASTRTGHSYEQYF